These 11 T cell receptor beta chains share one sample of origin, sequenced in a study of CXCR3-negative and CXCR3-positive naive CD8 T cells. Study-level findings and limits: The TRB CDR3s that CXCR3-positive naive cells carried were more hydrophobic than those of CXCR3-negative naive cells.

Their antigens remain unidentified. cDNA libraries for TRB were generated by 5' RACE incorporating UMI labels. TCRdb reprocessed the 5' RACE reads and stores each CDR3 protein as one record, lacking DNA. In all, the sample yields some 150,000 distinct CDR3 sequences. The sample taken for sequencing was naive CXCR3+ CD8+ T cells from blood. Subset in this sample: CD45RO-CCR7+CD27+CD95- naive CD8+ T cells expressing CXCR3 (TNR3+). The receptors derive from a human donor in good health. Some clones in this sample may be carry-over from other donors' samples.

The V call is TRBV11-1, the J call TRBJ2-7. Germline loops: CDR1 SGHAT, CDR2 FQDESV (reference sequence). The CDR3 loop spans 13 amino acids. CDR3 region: CASSLSGTYEQYF.

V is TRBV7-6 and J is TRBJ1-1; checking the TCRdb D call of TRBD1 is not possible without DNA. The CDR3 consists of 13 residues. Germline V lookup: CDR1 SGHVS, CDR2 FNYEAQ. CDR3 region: CASSRSQGVEAFF.

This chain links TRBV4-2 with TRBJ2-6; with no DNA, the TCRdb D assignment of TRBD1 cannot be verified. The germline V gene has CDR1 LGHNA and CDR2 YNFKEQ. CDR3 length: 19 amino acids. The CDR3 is CASSQDSTGIWSGANVLTF.

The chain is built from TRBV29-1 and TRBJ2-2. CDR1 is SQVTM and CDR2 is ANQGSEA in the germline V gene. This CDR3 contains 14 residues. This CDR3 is CSVEDLPETGELFF.

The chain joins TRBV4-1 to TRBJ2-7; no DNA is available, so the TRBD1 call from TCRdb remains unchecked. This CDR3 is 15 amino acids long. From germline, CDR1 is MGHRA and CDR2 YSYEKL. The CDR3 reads CASSQETGTRYEQYF.

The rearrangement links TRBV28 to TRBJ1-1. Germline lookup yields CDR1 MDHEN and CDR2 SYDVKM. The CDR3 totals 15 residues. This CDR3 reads CASSLYPSGRAEAFF.

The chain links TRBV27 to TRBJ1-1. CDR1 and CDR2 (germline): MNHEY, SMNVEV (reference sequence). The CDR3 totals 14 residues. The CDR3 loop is CGSLWRNLDTEAFF.

The CDR3: CASSSAGTGHYEQYF. The chain has TRBV13 and TRBJ2-7; absent DNA, TCRdb's TRBD1 call cannot be checked. The germline V gene encodes CDR1 PRHDT and CDR2 FYEKMQ (reference sequence). The CDR3 covers 15 residues.

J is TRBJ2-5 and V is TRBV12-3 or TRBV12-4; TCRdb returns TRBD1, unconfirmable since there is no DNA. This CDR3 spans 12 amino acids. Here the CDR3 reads CASALADETQYF.

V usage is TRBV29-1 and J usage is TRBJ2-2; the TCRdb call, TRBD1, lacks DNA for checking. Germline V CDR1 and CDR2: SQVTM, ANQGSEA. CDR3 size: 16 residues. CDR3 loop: CSVEEPDRGHTGELFF.

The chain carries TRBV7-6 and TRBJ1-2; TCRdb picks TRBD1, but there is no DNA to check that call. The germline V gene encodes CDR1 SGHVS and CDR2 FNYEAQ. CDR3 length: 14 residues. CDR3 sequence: CASSPPDTFYGYTF. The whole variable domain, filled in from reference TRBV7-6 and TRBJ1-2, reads GAGVSQSPRYKVTKRGQDVALRCDPISGHVSLYWYRQALGQGPEFLTYFNYEAQQDKSGLPNDRFSAERPEGSISTLTIQRTEQRDSAMYRCASSPPDTFYGYTFGSGTRLTVV.